This entry lists 11 T cell receptor beta chains sequenced from one sample in a study of T cell repertoires in cytomegalovirus infection. These receptors are not linked to any known antigen. TCRdb re-called the reads through MiXCR, storing one row per CDR3 protein. The data contain about 920,000 distinct CDR3 sequences, less than 40% of them seen just once; the ten biggest clones take up 11% to 15%. The sequenced sample was cultured CD8+ T cells from PBMCs, obtained from culture after CMV antigen stimulation. The receptor source for this set is a human donor in good health (CMV status not recorded). Some clones in this sample may be carry-over from other donors' samples.

This clonotype was seen a few times. This chain joins TRBV5-5 and TRBJ1-4; 10 bases agree with TRBD1. This CDR3 contains 14 residues. The V gene end was trimmed by 3 bases and the J gene end by 7 bases; junction bases not matched to a gene: 3. Germline assignment: CDR1 SGHKS and CDR2 YYEKEE (reference sequence). In nucleotides, the CDR3 is TGTGCCAGCAGCTGGACAGGGGGGAGTGAAAAACTGTTTTTT. It yields the protein CASSWTGGSEKLFF.

The chain combines TRBV5-1 with TRBJ1-1; a possible D gene is TRBD1 (5 bases). Germline V gives CDR1 SGHRS, CDR2 YFSETQ. The CDR3 spans 15 residues. V was trimmed by 4 bases and J by 0 bases, leaving 13 bases between them. As DNA, the CDR3 is TGCGCCAGCAGCAAGACAGAGACCCTGAACACTGAAGCTTTCTTT. Its protein is CASSKTETLNTEAFF.

The rearrangement uses TRBV5-1 and TRBJ1-2; a possible D gene is TRBD1 (5 bases). Between the trimmed V and J ends, which lost 4 bases and 0 bases, there was a span of 19 bases. The length of the CDR3 is 17 residues. Per germline, CDR1 SGHRS and CDR2 YFSETQ. CDR3 sequence reads: CASSVPDRETTNYGYTF. The CDR3 coding sequence is TGCGCCAGCAGCGTACCTGACAGAGAAACTACTAACTATGGCTACACCTTC.

The chain combines TRBV19 with TRBJ2-1; D is undetermined. CDR1 is LNHDA, CDR2 SQIVND, per germline (reference sequence). The CDR3 has 16 amino acids. Trimming took off 2 bases at V and 0 bases at J, with 11 bases between the two ends. In DNA form, the CDR3 reads TGTGCCAGTAGTATATCGGCCACACACTCCTACAATGAGCAGTTCTTC. It translates to CASSISATHSYNEQFF.

This clonotype was seen a few times. The rearrangement links TRBV6-2 or TRBV6-3 to TRBJ2-7; 7 bases agree with TRBD2. CDR1 and CDR2 (germline): MNHEY, SVGEGT. The CDR3 runs 16 residues. J lost 0 bases, V lost 5 bases, and 10 bases had no gene match. The CDR3 is CASSRTRGGSSYEQYV. The DNA of the CDR3 is TGTGCCAGCAGTCGGACCCGGGGCGGGAGCTCCTACGAGCAGTACGTC.

The chain employs TRBV2 and TRBJ2-1; TRBD2 matches 10 bases. The CDR3 runs 16 residues. From germline, CDR1 is SNHLY and CDR2 FYNNEI. V shed 7 bases, J shed 4 bases, and the junction held 10 bases outside the gene matches. The DNA for the CDR3 is TGTGCCAGCACCATCCTTACTAGCGGGGCTTACAATGAGCAGTTCTTC. Translated: CASTILTSGAYNEQFF.

A few counts support this clonotype. The rearrangement joins TRBV4-2 to TRBJ1-1; D possibly corresponds to TRBD1 (5 bases). The V gene lost 2 bases and the J gene lost 1 base, with 11 bases spanning the gap. Looked up from germline, CDR1 is LGHNA and CDR2 is YNFKEQ. The CDR3 contains 15 residues. CDR3 protein: CASSQTPTGNTEAFF. CDR3 nucleotides: TGTGCCAGCAGCCAAACTCCCACAGGGAACACTGAAGCTTTCTTT.

This clonotype was recorded a few times. The chain recombines TRBV27 with TRBJ2-1; 8 bases line up with TRBD1. The germline V gene encodes CDR1 MNHEY and CDR2 SMNVEV (reference sequence). The CDR3 length is 15 residues. The junction had 12 bases not matched to a gene; V was cut back by 7 bases and J by 7 bases. DNA for the CDR3: TGTGCCAGCATAACCGGCAGGGGGCGCCGTAATGAGCAGTTCTTC. This translates into CASITGRGRRNEQFF.

J is TRBJ2-7 and V is TRBV3-1; D might be TRBD2 (6 bases). The CDR3 sequence is 13 residues long. The ends were cut back, 4 bases at V and 4 bases at J, with 11 bases in the middle. The germline V gene encodes CDR1 LGHDT and CDR2 YNNKEL (reference sequence). The CDR3 region is CASSPGLKYEQYF. In DNA form, the CDR3 reads TGTGCCAGCAGCCCGGGACTTAAGTACGAGCAGTACTTC.

This clonotype was counted a few times. This chain uses TRBV20-1 with TRBJ2-5; perhaps TRBD2 as D (6 bases). Per germline, CDR1 DFQATT and CDR2 SNEGSKA (reference sequence). The CDR3 is 17 residues long. Trimming shortened V by 0 bases and J by 5 bases, and 22 bases separated the two germline ends. The chain's CDR3 is CSARDTRDRPRGETQYF. The DNA for the CDR3 is TGCAGTGCTAGAGATACGCGGGACCGCCCGAGAGGGGAGACCCAGTACTTC.

The chain links TRBV6-2 or TRBV6-3 to TRBJ2-1; 7 positions match TRBD1. With 1 base clipped from V and 2 bases from J, the junction kept 8 bases outside the gene matches. In germline, CDR1 is MNHEY, CDR2 SVGEGT. The CDR3 has 17 amino acids. CDR3 DNA: TGTGCCAGCAGTTACTTGATGCCGGGACAGCCCTACAATGAGCAGTTCTTC. Protein product: CASSYLMPGQPYNEQFF.